This T cell receptor (beta chain) was profiled in a study of blood T cell repertoires in COVID-19. About the study: PBMCs, B-cell-depleted T cells, or T cells provided the cDNA or gDNA that made up the material.

The CDR3 extends over 17 amino acids. V shed 1 base and J shed 5 bases, with 20 bases lying between them. From germline, CDR1 is SEHNR and CDR2 FQNEAQ (reference sequence). This clone was counted only a few times. The assay was immunoSEQ multiplex PCR, and TCRdb's table has in-frame clones only and misses some. This sample has 70,000 or so clones; 65% to 85% occur once, and the top ten carry 2.5%. V is TRBV7-9 and J is TRBJ1-1, with no clear D. This clonotype was obtained from a man at least 80 years old with active or convalescent COVID-19. Material: peripheral blood. The CDR3 DNA is TGTGCCAGCAGCTTAGTGGGCTGGAGAGGGTTGGCGACTGAAGCTTTCTTT. Translating gives CASSLVGWRGLATEAFF.